These 11 T cell receptor beta chains were all obtained from the same sample, sequenced in a study of T-cell memory formation after mild COVID-19. Each CDR3 protein gets one entry after TCRdb re-called the 5' RACE reads with MiXCR. In the table there are about half a million distinct CDR3 sequences, around a sixth of which are singletons. The specimen sequenced was PBMCs or a T cell subset sorted from them (not recorded which). The source is an adult woman who had mild COVID-19 (a few samples of this study predate the infection). Cell type and time point are not known.

The CDR3 nucleotides read TGTGCCAGCAGTTGGGGCACACTGAACACTGAAGCTTTCTTT. As protein: CASSWGTLNTEAFF. The chain carries TRBV2 and TRBJ1-1; maybe TRBD1 (5 bases). The CDR3 is 14 amino acids. Trimming removed 5 bases from V and 0 bases from J, with 10 bases in between. Germline CDR1 and CDR2: SNHLY and FYNNEI.

The rearrangement joins TRBV6-5 to TRBJ1-1, with D possibly being TRBD1 (5 bases). CDR3 length equals 13 residues. With 5 bases removed from V and 7 bases from J, the gap between germline ends came to 14 bases. Germline V gene data show CDR1 as MNHEY and CDR2 as SVGAGI. CDR3 in amino acids: CASSQGEWGEAFF. The CDR3 nucleotides are TGTGCCAGCAGTCAAGGGGAATGGGGTGAAGCTTTCTTT.

This chain links TRBV30 with TRBJ2-2, with a possible D match to TRBD1 (6 bases). Germline-derived CDR1 and CDR2 are GTSNPN and SVGIG (reference sequence). The V end lost 2 bases, the J end lost 1 base, and 8 bases lay between the germline ends. CDR3 length equals 14 residues. The CDR3 nucleotides are TGTGCCTGGAGTACAGGGCTGAACACCGGGGAGCTGTTTTTT. It is translated as CAWSTGLNTGELFF.

This clonotype came up a few times. The genes are TRBV5-1 and TRBJ1-1; D is perhaps TRBD1 (5 bases). Germline V gene sequence: CDR1 SGHRS, CDR2 YFSETQ. V was shortened by 0 bases and J by 5 bases, with 14 bases between the two germline ends. The CDR3 has 15 amino acids. CDR3 sequence reads: CASSLVRGGSTEAFF. As DNA, the CDR3 is TGCGCCAGCAGCTTGGTTCGGGGGGGATCGACTGAAGCTTTCTTT.

V gene TRBV5-1 combines with J gene TRBJ2-3; tentatively, D is TRBD1 (6 bases). V was cut by 5 bases and J by 0 bases, with 13 bases left in between. CDR3 size: 15 residues. The V gene's germline CDR1 is SGHRS and CDR2 YFSETQ. The CDR3 sequence: CASRDRLSSTDTQYF. Written as DNA, the CDR3 is TGCGCCAGCAGGGACAGACTCAGTAGCACAGATACGCAGTATTTT.

J is TRBJ1-4 and V is TRBV2; 9 bases are a match to TRBD1. J lost 8 bases, V lost 2 bases, and 6 bases had no gene match. Germline CDR1 and CDR2: SNHLY and FYNNEI. The CDR3 length is 15 residues. In nucleotides, the CDR3 is TGTGCCAGCAGTGAAATGGGGGACAGGGTAGAAAAACTGTTTTTT. This codes for CASSEMGDRVEKLFF.

This clonotype was seen repeatedly, ten times or more. The rearrangement links TRBV11-2 to TRBJ2-1; no firm D call. Trimming removed 4 bases at V and 4 bases at J, with 5 bases between. Germline-derived CDR1 and CDR2 are SGHAT and FQNNGV. The CDR3 consists of 12 residues. The CDR3 reads CASSSRYNEQFF. The CDR3 DNA follows: TGTGCCAGCAGCTCGAGGTACAATGAGCAGTTCTTC.

The gene calls are TRBV24-1 and TRBJ1-2; no firm D call. Germline CDR1 KGHDR, CDR2 SFDVKD. Deletions cut 3 bases from V and 5 bases from J, with 6 bases between. The CDR3 extends over 12 amino acids. For the CDR3, the DNA is TGTGCCACCAGTGATCGGATTTATGGCTACACCTTC. Amino acids: CATSDRIYGYTF.

This clonotype was observed many times. The rearrangement joins TRBV20-1 to TRBJ2-3; weak D call: TRBD1 (6 bases). Between the trimmed V and J ends, which lost 1 base and 6 bases, there was a span of 14 bases. Germline-derived CDR1 and CDR2 are DFQATT and SNEGSKA (reference sequence). CDR3 length: 14 amino acids. DNA of the CDR3: TGCAGTGCTAGAGGGACTTCTACAGGGGATACGCAGTATTTT. Amino acids: CSARGTSTGDTQYF.

This chain joins TRBV30 and TRBJ2-7; a weak D match, TRBD1 (6 bases). Germline CDR1 reads GTSNPN; CDR2 reads SVGIG (reference sequence). Trimming stripped 2 bases from V and 7 bases from J, with 15 bases between. The CDR3 runs to 13 residues. Here the CDR3 reads CAWSMGHLREQYF. In nucleotides, the CDR3 is TGTGCCTGGAGTATGGGACATCTACGAGAGCAGTACTTC.

This clonotype appeared a few times. The gene calls are TRBV24-1 and TRBJ1-2, with D unresolved. Germline CDR1 KGHDR, CDR2 SFDVKD. This CDR3 comprises 13 residues. Trimming pared 6 bases from V and 0 bases from J, leaving 7 bases between. The CDR3 is CATSRSSNYGYTF. The CDR3, as DNA: TGTGCCACCAGTCGCAGTTCTAACTATGGCTACACCTTC.